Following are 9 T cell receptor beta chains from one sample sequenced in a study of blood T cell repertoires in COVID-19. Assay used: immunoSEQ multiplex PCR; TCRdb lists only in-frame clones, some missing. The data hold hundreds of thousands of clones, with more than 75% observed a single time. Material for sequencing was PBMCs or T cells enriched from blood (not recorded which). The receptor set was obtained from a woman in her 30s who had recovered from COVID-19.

CDR3 region: CASSQTSAGGELFF. CDR3 sequence (DNA): TGCGCCAGCAGCCAGACTAGCGCGGGCGGGGAGCTGTTTTTT. The chain is built from TRBV5-1 and TRBJ2-2; 8 bases are a match to TRBD2. This CDR3 region has 14 residues. V dropped 4 bases and J dropped 7; count of bases not matched to a gene: 6. CDR1 SGHRS and CDR2 YFSETQ come from the germline V gene.

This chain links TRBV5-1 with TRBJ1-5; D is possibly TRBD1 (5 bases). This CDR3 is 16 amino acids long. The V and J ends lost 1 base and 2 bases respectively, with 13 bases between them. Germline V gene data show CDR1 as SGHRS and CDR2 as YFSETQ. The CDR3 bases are TGCGCCAGCAGCTTGTGGGGGGAGGTGGGCAATCAGCCCCAGCATTTT. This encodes CASSLWGEVGNQPQHF.

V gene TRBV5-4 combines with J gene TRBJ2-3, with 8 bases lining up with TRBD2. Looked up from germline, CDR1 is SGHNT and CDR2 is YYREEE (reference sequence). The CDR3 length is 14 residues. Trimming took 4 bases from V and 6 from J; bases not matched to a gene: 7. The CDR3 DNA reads TGTGCCAGCAGCCTCGGACTAGCTACTGATACGCAGTATTTT. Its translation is CASSLGLATDTQYF.

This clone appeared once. CDR3 nucleotide sequence: TGTGCCATCAGTGGGGACAGGGGGCAGGATGGCTACACCTTC. This gives the protein CAISGDRGQDGYTF. The J gene is TRBJ1-2, the V gene TRBV10-3; the match to TRBD1 covers 12 bases. Germline CDR1 ENHRY, CDR2 SYGVKD. The CDR3 spans 14 residues. V trimming: 4 bases; J trimming: 6 bases; junction bases outside the gene matches: 3.

In nucleotides, the CDR3 is TGTGCCAGCAGCCCGGACACGGGCACTGAAGCTTTCTTT. Protein: CASSPDTGTEAFF. The chain combines TRBV12-3 or TRBV12-4 with TRBJ1-1, with TRBD1 as a possible D gene (5 bases). CDR3 length equals 13 residues. V was shortened by 6 bases and J by 4 bases, with 12 bases between the two germline ends.

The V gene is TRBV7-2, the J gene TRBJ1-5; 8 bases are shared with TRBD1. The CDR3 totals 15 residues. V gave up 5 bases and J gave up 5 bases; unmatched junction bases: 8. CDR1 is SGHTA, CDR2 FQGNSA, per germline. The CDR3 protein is CASSPRLTGDQPQHF. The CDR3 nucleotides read TGTGCCAGCAGCCCACGACTGACAGGGGATCAGCCCCAGCATTTT.

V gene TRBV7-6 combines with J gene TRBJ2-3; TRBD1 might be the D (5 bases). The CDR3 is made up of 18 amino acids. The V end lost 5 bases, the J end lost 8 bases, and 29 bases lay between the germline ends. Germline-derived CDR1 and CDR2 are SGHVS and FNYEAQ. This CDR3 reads CASSPAPPGFGIYVTQYF. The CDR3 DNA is TGTGCCAGCAGCCCCGCCCCCCCAGGGTTCGGTATCTATGTTACGCAGTATTTT.

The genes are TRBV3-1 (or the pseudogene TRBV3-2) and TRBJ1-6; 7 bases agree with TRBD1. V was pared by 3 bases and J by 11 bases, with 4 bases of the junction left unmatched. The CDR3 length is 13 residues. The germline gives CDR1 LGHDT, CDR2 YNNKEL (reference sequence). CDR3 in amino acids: CASSQRQGTPLHF. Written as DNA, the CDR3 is TGTGCCAGCAGCCAGAGACAGGGAACACCCCTCCACTTT.

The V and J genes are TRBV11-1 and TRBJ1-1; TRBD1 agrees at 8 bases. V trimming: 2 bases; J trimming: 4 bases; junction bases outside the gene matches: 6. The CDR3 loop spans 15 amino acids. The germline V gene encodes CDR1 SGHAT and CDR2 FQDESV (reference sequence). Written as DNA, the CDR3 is TGTGCCAGCAGCTTACGCGGCAGGGGGCCCACTGAAGCTTTCTTT. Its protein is CASSLRGRGPTEAFF.